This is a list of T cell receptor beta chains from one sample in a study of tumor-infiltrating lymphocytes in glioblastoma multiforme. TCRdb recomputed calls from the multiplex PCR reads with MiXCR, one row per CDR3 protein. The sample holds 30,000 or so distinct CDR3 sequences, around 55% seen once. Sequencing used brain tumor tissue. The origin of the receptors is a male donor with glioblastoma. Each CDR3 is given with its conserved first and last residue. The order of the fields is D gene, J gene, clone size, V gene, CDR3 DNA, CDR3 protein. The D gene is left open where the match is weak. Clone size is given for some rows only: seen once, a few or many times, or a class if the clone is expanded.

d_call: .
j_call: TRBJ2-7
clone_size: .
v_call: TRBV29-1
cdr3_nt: TGCGGCGTTGGAGACGGAGTATCCGAGCAGTACTTC
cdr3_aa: CGVGDGVSEQYF

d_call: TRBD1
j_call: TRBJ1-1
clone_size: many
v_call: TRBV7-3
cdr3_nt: TGTGCCAGCAGCATGGGACAGGAGACTGAAGCTTTCTTT
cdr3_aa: CASSMGQETEAFF

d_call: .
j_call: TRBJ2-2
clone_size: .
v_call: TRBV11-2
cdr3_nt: TGTGCCAGCGTTGGGCAGTCCTACGCCGGGGAGCTGTTTTTT
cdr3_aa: CASVGQSYAGELFF

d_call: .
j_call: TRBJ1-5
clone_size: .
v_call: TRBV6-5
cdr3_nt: TGTGCCAGCAGTCCTCTCTGGAGCAATCAGCCACAGCATTTT
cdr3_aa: CASSPLWSNQPQHF

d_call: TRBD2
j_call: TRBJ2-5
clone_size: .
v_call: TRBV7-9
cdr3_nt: TGTGTCAGCAGCCTCTCTGGTGGGACTAGCGGGAGTGAGACCCAGAACTTC
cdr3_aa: CVSSLSGGTSGSETQNF

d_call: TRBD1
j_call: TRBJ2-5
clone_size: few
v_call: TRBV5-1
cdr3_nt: TGCGCCAGCCGCTGGACAGGGGGTGGGGAAGAGACCCAGTACTTC
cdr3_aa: CASRWTGGGEETQYF

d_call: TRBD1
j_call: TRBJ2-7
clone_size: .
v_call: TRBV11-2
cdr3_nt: TGTGCCAGCAGCATATCCCGGGACAGTGATTACGAGCAGTACTTC
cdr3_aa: CASSISRDSDYEQYF

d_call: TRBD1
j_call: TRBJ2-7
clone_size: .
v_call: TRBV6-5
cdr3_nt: TGTGCCAGCAGTTACAAAACCGGGACAGTGTCCTACGAGCAGTACTTC
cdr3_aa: CASSYKTGTVSYEQYF

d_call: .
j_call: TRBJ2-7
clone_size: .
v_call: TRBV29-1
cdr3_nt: TGCAGCGCTGTTCGGGGCCAGTACGAGCAGTACTTC
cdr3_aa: CSAVRGQYEQYF

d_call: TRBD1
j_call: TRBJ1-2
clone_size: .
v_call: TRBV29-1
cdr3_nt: TGCAGCATGGCCGGGACAGGGGGGGTCAACGGCTACACCTTC
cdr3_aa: CSMAGTGGVNGYTF

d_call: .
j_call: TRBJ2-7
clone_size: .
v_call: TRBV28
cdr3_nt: TGTGCCAGCAGTTCTGGGGCGGCAAACAAGCAGTACTTC
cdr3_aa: CASSSGAANKQYF

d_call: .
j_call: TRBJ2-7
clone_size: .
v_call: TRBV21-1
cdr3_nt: TGTGCCAGCAGCAAAGCTGGGACTAGCGGCACCTACGAGCGGTACTTC
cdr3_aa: CASSKAGTSGTYERYF

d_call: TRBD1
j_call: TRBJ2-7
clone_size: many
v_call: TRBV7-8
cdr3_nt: TGTGCCAGCAGCTTAGAGGGGACAGTTACCTCCTACGAGCAGTACTTC
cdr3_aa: CASSLEGTVTSYEQYF

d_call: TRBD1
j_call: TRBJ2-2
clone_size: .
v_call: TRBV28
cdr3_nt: TGTGCCGGCACGAAAGGGGACAGAAACTCCGGGGAGCTGTTCTTT
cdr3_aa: CAGTKGDRNSGELFF

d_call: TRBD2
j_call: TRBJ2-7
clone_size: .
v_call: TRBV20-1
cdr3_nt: TGCGGTGCTATGACTAGCGGAGGGGCCTACGAGCAGTACTTC
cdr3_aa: CGAMTSGGAYEQYF

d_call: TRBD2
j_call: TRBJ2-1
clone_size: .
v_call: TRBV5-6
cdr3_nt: TGTGCCAGCAGCTTGTATAAACTAGCGGGAGAAATTAAGCAGTTCTTC
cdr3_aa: CASSLYKLAGEIKQFF

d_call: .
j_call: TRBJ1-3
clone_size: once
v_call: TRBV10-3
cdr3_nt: TGTGCCATCAGTGATCCGATCGGCCGAGGCGGCATTGGAAACACCATATATTTT
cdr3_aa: CAISDPIGRGGIGNTIYF

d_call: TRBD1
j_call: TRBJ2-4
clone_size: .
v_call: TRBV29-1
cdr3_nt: TGCAGCGTTGACGGGGACAGCAAAAGCATTCAGTACTTT
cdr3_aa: CSVDGDSKSIQYF

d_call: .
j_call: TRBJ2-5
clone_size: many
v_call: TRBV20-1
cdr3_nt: TGCAGTGCTAAGAAACAGGGCTGGGAGACCCAGTACTTC
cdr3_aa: CSAKKQGWETQYF

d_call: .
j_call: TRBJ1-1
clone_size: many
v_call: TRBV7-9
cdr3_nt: TGTGCCACCCGAGTGACTGAAGCTTTCTTT
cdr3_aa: CATRVTEAFF

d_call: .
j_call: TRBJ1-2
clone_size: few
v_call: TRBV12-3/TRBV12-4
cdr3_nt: TGTGCCAGCAGCTCAGTTAACTATGGCTACATCTTC
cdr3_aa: CASSSVNYGYIF

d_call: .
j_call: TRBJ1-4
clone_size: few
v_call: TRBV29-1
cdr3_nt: TGCAGCGCCCGGGTCTGGGATGAAAAACTGTTTTTT
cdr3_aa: CSARVWDEKLFF

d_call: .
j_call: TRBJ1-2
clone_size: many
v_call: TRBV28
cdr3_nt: TGTGCCAGCAGTACTCCTATGGTTGCTAACTATGGCTACACCTTC
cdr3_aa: CASSTPMVANYGYTF

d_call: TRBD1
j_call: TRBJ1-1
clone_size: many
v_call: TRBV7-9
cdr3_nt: TGTGCCAGCAGCTTAGGGACAGGGGCCACTGAAGCTTTCTTT
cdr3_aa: CASSLGTGATEAFF

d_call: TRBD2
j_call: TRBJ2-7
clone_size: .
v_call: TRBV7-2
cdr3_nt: TGTGCCAGCAGCTCCTACGGGGGGATCTACGAGCAGTACTTC
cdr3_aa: CASSSYGGIYEQYF

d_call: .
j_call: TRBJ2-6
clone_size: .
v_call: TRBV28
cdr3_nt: TGTGCCAGCGGCAATTTGGGGCCCGGGACTGGGGCCAACGTCATGACTTTC
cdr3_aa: CASGNLGPGTGANVMTF

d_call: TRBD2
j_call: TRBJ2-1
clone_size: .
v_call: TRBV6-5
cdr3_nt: TGCGCCAGCGGTCTAGCGGGAGAAAACAATGAGCAGTTCTTC
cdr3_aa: CASGLAGENNEQFF

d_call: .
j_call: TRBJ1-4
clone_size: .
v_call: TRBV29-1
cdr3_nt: TGCAGCGTTGGGGAGGCAGGGGTTCGGGAAAAACTGTTTTTT
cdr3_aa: CSVGEAGVREKLFF

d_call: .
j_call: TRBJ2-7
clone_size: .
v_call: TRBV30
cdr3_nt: TGCGCCTGGAGTGCTTTGAGGAACGAGCAGTACTTC
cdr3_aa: CAWSALRNEQYF

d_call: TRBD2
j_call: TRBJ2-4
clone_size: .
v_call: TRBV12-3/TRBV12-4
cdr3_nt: TGTGCCAGCAGATCCGGGACTAGCGGGTTCGGCATTCAGTACTTC
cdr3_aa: CASRSGTSGFGIQYF

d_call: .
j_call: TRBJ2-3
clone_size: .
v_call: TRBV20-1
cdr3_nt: TGCAGTGCCCCGTTGGACTGGGGGCGTTATCCCACAGATACGCAGTATTTT
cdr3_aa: CSAPLDWGRYPTDTQYF